A single sample gave rise to the 12 T cell receptor beta chains below, sequenced in a study of T cell repertoires in cytomegalovirus infection. TCRdb re-analysed the reads in MiXCR, keeping a single row per CDR3 protein. The repertoire holds a few hundred thousand distinct CDR3 sequences, with 40% as singletons. Their specific antigens are unknown. This specimen consisted of cultured PBMCs, obtained from culture after CMV antigen stimulation. All receptors come from a human donor in good health (CMV status not recorded). Some clones in this sample may be carry-over from other donors' samples.

This clonotype occurred a few times. The chain has TRBV9 and TRBJ2-1; no clear D gene. This CDR3 comprises 13 residues. Trimming cost V 2 bases and J 4 bases, with 7 bases left between them. Per germline, CDR1 SGDLS and CDR2 YYNGEE. In DNA, the CDR3 is TGTGCCAGCAGCGTCGAAGGGTACAATGAGCAGTTCTTC. Amino acid sequence: CASSVEGYNEQFF.

This clonotype was counted between two and nine times. The chain carries TRBV7-2 and TRBJ2-7; possibly TRBD2 for D (5 bases). V was clipped by 7 bases and J by 5 bases, with 15 bases between them. This CDR3 region has 13 residues. Germline lookup yields CDR1 SGHTA and CDR2 FQGNSA. The CDR3 bases are TGTGCCAGCACTCGCGGGCAGTTCGACGAGCAGTACTTC. Translation gives CASTRGQFDEQYF.

This clonotype appeared a single time. The rearrangement links TRBV7-8 to TRBJ2-7; 7 nucleotides match TRBD1. This CDR3 comprises 14 residues. Germline V gene lookup returns CDR1 SGHVS and CDR2 FQNEAQ. V lost 2 bases and J lost 3; bases outside the gene matches: 4. The CDR3, as DNA: TGTGCCAGCAGCTTAATGCGACAGGGCTACGAGCAGTACTTC. It is translated as CASSLMRQGYEQYF.

The CDR3 DNA reads TGTGCCAGCAGTGGCGGGAGGGATCAGCCCCAGCATTTT. It yields the protein CASSGGRDQPQHF. The V call is TRBV6-1, the J call TRBJ1-5; D unresolved. Trimming took 4 bases from V and 5 from J, leaving 9 bases between them. The germline CDR1 and CDR2 sequences are MNHNS and SASEGT. This CDR3 is 13 amino acids long.

The chain uses TRBV24-1 and TRBJ1-5, with D tentatively TRBD1 (5 bases). V lost 3 bases, J lost 1 base, and 18 bases lay in between. The length of the CDR3 is 18 residues. Germline V gene lookup returns CDR1 KGHDR and CDR2 SFDVKD. CDR3 sequence (DNA): TGTGCCACCAGTGATCCGATCCTGGGGGGGGTAAGCAATCAGCCCCAGCATTTT. Encoded protein: CATSDPILGGVSNQPQHF.

This clonotype was detected only a few times. The CDR3 spells CASSRDTHYEQYF. In DNA form, the CDR3 reads TGTGCCAGCTCCCGTGACACTCACTACGAGCAGTACTTC. The gene calls are TRBV7-6 and TRBJ2-7; no clear D gene. The ends were cut back, 8 bases at V and 3 bases at J, with 14 bases in the middle. This CDR3 is built from 13 residues. The germline CDR1 and CDR2 sequences are SGHVS and FNYEAQ. The whole variable domain, remainder taken from reference TRBV7-6 and TRBJ2-7, is GAGVSQSPRYKVTKRGQDVALRCDPISGHVSLYWYRQALGQGPEFLTYFNYEAQQDKSGLPNDRFSAERPEGSISTLTIQRTEQRDSAMYRCASSRDTHYEQYFGPGTRLTVT.

The rearrangement links TRBV5-4 to TRBJ2-3; D remains ambiguous. The germline CDR1 and CDR2 sequences are SGHNT and YYREEE (reference sequence). The CDR3 contains 13 residues. Trimming stripped 3 bases from V and 6 bases from J, with 11 bases between. CDR3 in amino acids: CASSSFPGDTQYF. CDR3 coding DNA: TGTGCCAGCAGCTCCTTTCCCGGTGATACGCAGTATTTT.

Remarks on this clonotype: This sequence may be a read error, since a much larger clone differs from it by one base. The V and J genes are TRBV3-1 and TRBJ2-2, with D hard to call. V was shortened by 5 bases and J by 6 bases, with 4 bases between the two germline ends. CDR1 LGHDT and CDR2 YNNKEL come from the germline V gene (reference sequence). The CDR3 runs 11 residues. CDR3 amino acids: CASSAAGELFF. As DNA, the CDR3 is TGTGCCAGCAGCGCCGCCGGGGAGCTGTTTTTT.

The chain couples TRBV20-1 to TRBJ2-2, with 8 bases that match TRBD1. V shed 1 base and J 7 bases; nucleotides not matched to a gene: 11. The CDR3 runs 16 residues. CDR1 and CDR2 from the germline V gene are DFQATT and SNEGSKA (reference sequence). Here the CDR3 reads CSARGDRDRTHGELFF. As DNA, the CDR3 is TGCAGTGCTAGAGGCGACCGGGACAGGACACACGGGGAGCTGTTTTTT.

This clonotype came up a few times. The genes are TRBV10-3 and TRBJ2-1; weak D call: TRBD2 (6 bases). The CDR3 spans 13 residues. Trimming removed 11 bases from V and 5 bases from J, with 16 bases in between. Germline CDR1 is ENHRY and CDR2 is SYGVKD. Here the CDR3 DNA reads TGTGCCCAACGTTCGGGGGAGAACAATGAGCAGTTCTTC. Encoded protein: CAQRSGENNEQFF.

The chain is built from TRBV2 and TRBJ2-1, with 8 nucleotides matching TRBD2. The CDR3 runs 16 residues. In germline, CDR1 is SNHLY, CDR2 FYNNEI. After removal of 4 bases from V and 8 bases from J, the junction contained 13 bases not matched to a gene. CDR3 in amino acids: CASSVILGPGGHEQFF. CDR3 nucleotides: TGTGCCAGCAGTGTGATATTAGGCCCGGGGGGGCATGAGCAGTTCTTC.

The table lists this clonotype with many counts. V is TRBV6-1 and J is TRBJ1-5; D is perhaps TRBD1 (5 bases). Per the germline V gene, CDR1 is MNHNS and CDR2 is SASEGT. The CDR3 length is 12 residues. The germline V and J ends were trimmed by 11 bases and 4 bases, with 12 bases remaining between them. The CDR3 sequence is CASRQSNQPQHF. For the CDR3, the DNA is TGTGCCTCACGACAGAGTAATCAGCCCCAGCATTTT.